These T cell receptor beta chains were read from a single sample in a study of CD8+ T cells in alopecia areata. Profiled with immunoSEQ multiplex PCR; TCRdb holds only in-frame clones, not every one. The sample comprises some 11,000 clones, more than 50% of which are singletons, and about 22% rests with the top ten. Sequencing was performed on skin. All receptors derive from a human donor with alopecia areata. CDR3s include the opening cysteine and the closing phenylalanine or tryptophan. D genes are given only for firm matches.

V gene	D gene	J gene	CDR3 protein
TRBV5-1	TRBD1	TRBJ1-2	CASSHMHRQGGYTF
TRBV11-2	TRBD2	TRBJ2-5	CASSPTSGETQYF
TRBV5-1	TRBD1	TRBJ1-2	CASSTPGQDYGYTF
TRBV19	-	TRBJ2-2	CASSIRIGQPLTGELFF
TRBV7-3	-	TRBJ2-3	CASSFQDSTDTQYF
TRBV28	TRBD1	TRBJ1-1	CASTPDRGLGEAFF
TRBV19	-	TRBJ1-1	CASRSRMNTEAFF
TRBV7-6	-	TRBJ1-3	CASSPRSGTDSGNTIYF
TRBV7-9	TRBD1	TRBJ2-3	CASSLPDRISTDTQYF
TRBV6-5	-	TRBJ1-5	CASRDGINQPQHF